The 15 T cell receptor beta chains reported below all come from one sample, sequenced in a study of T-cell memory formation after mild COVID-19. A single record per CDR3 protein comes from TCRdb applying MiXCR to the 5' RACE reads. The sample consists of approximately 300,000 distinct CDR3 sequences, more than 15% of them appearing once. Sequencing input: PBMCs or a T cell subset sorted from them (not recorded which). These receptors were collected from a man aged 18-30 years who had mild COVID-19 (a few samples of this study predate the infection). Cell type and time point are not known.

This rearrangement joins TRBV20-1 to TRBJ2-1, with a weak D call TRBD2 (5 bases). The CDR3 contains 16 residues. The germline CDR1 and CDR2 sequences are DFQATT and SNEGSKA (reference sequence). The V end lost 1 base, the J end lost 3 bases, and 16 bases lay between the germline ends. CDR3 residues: CSARALAGSSYNEQFF. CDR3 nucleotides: TGCAGTGCTAGAGCTCTGGCGGGCTCAAGCTACAATGAGCAGTTCTTC.

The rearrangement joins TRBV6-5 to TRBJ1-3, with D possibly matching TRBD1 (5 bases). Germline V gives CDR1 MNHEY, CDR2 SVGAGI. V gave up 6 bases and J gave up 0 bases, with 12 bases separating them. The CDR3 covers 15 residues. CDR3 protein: CASRRDRFSGNTIYF. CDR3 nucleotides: TGTGCCAGCAGGAGGGACCGTTTCTCTGGAAACACCATATATTTT.

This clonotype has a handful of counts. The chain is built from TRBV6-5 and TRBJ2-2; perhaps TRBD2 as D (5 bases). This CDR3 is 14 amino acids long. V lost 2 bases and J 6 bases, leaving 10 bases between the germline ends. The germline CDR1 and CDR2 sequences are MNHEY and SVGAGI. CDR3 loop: CASSYVTTAGELFF. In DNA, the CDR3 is TGTGCCAGCAGTTACGTGACTACGGCCGGGGAGCTGTTTTTT.

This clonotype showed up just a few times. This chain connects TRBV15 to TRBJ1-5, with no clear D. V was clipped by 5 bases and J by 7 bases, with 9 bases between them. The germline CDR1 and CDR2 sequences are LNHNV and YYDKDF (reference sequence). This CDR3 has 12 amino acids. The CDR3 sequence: CATSPQDQPQHF. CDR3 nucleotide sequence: TGTGCCACCAGCCCCCAGGACCAGCCCCAGCATTTT.

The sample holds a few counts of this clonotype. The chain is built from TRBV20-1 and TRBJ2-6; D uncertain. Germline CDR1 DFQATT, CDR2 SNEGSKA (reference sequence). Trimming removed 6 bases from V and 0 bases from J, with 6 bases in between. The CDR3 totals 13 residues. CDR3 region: CSARSSGANVLTF. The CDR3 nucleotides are TGCAGTGCGAGGAGCTCTGGGGCCAACGTCCTGACTTTC.

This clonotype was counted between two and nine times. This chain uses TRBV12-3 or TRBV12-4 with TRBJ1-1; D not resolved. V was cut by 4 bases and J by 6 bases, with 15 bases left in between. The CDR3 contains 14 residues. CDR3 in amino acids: CASSWASPRAEAFF. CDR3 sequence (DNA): TGTGCCAGCAGTTGGGCCTCCCCTCGGGCTGAAGCTTTCTTT.

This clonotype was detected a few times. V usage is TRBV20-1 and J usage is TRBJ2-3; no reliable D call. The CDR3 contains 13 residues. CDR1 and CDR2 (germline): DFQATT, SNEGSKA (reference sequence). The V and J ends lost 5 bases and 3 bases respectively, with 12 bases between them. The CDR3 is CSALRINTDTQYF. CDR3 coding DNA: TGCAGTGCTCTGCGGATTAATACAGATACGCAGTATTTT.

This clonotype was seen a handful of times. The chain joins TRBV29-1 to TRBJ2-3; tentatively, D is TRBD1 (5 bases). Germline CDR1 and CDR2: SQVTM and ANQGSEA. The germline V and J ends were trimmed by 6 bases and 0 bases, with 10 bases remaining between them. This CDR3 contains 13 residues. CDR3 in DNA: TGCAGCGTCAAGACAGCTAGCACAGATACGCAGTATTTT. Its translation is CSVKTASTDTQYF.

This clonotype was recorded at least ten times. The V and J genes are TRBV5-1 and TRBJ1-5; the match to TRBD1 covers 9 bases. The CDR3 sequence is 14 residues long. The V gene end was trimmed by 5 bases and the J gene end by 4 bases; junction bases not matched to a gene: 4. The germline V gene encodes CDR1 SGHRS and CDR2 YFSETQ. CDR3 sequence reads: CASRQTGGNQPQHF. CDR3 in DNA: TGCGCCAGCAGGCAGACAGGGGGTAATCAGCCCCAGCATTTT.

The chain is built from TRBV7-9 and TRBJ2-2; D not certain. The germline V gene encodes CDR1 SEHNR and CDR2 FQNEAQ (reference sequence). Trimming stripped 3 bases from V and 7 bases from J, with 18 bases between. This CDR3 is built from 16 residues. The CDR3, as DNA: TGTGCCAGCAGCTTCGTGACTTTGAATCGCATCGGGGAGCTGTTTTTT. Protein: CASSFVTLNRIGELFF.

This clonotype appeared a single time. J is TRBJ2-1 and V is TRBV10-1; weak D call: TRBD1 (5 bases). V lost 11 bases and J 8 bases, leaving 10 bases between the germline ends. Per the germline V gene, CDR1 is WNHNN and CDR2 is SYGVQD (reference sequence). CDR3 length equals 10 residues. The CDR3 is CAGQGDEQFF. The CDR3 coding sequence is TGCGCCGGCCAGGGCGATGAGCAGTTCTTC.

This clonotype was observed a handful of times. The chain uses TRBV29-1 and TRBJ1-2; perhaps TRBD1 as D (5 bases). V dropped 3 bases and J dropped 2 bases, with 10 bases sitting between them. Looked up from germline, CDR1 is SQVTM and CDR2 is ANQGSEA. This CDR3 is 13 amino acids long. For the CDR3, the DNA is TGCAGCGTTGATGGGGGAAGAAACTATGGCTACACCTTC. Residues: CSVDGGRNYGYTF.

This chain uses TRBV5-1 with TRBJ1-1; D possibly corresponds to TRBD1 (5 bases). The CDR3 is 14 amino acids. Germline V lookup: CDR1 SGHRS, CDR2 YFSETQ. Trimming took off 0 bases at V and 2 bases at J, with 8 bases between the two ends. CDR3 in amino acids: CASSLDGTNTEAFF. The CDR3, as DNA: TGCGCCAGCAGCTTGGACGGGACTAACACTGAAGCTTTCTTT.

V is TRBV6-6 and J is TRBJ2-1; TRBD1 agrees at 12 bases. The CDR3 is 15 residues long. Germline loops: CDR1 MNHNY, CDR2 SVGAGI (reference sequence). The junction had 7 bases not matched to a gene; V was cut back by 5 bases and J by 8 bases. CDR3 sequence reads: CASSRRDRGRYEQFF. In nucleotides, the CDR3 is TGTGCCAGCAGTCGCCGGGACAGGGGGCGGTATGAGCAGTTCTTC.

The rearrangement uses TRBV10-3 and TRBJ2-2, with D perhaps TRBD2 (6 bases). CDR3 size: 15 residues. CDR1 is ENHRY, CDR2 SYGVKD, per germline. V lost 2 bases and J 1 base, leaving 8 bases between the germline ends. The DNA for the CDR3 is TGTGCCATCAGTGAGAGGGGACTGAACACCGGGGAGCTGTTTTTT. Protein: CAISERGLNTGELFF.